These 19 T cell receptor beta chains came from one sample sequenced in a study of regulatory T cells in long-lasting Graves disease. Arm-PCR of CDR3 regions and iRepertoire HTBI primers were the basis on which TCR beta libraries were built. MiXCR was run by TCRdb on the multiplex PCR reads, yielding one entry per CDR3 protein. The table has about 300,000 distinct CDR3 sequences, 15% to 20% seen once. Time point of the sample: newly diagnosed GD, antithyroid drugs for less than 3 months. Isolated PBMC RNA provided the starting material for the TCR library. This specimen consisted of peripheral blood mononuclear cells (PBMCs), obtained at new diagnosis, from a patient treated with antithyroid drugs. The receptor set was obtained from a female donor with Graves disease.

The table lists this clonotype with a few counts. V gene TRBV24-1 combines with J gene TRBJ2-3, with 7 bases identical to TRBD2. Per the germline V gene, CDR1 is KGHDR and CDR2 is SFDVKD. The ends lost 2 bases at V and 6 bases at J; junction bases unmatched: 10. The CDR3 length is 16 residues. The CDR3 DNA sequence: TGTGCCACCAGTGATTCCCTAGCGGCCGAGTGGGATACGCAGTATTTT. It translates to CATSDSLAAEWDTQYF.

This clonotype was observed a few times. The germline gene is not matched at one end of the junction; a read error may be the cause. The chain couples TRBV7-7 to TRBJ2-3, with TRBD2 identical over 13 bases. The CDR3 runs 16 residues. Germline lookup yields CDR1 SSHAT and CDR2 FNYEAQ (reference sequence). CDR3 residues: CASSPGTSGNTDTQYF. The CDR3 DNA sequence: TGTGCTAGCAGCCCGGGGACTAGCGGGAACACAGATACGCAGTATTTT.

This clonotype was detected a few times. The chain recombines TRBV14 with TRBJ1-1; D may be TRBD1 (6 bases). V lost 5 bases and J lost 6, with 13 bases in between. The CDR3 spans 13 residues. Germline V gene lookup returns CDR1 SGHDN and CDR2 FVKESK. The DNA of the CDR3 is TGTGCCAGCAGCGAGGACAGTATCGCTGAAGCTTTCTTT. Translating gives CASSEDSIAEAFF.

This clonotype was picked up many times. The chain combines TRBV7-9 with TRBJ2-7; 7 nucleotides align to TRBD1. V dropped 3 bases and J dropped 3; count of bases not matched to a gene: 2. There are 13 residues in the CDR3. Germline values: CDR1 SEHNR, CDR2 FQNEAQ (reference sequence). This CDR3 reads CASSLGQHYEQYF. CDR3 bases: TGTGCCAGCAGCTTGGGACAGCACTACGAGCAGTACTTC.

The sample holds many counts of this clonotype. The gene calls are TRBV20-1 and TRBJ2-3; D may be TRBD2 (5 bases). This CDR3 spans 15 amino acids. Between the trimmed V and J ends, which lost 7 bases and 0 bases, there was a span of 17 bases. Germline CDR1 DFQATT, CDR2 SNEGSKA (reference sequence). The DNA for the CDR3 is TGCAGTGTATCTCCTAGCTCGGGAAGCACAGATACGCAGTATTTT. Its translation is CSVSPSSGSTDTQYF.

V and J are TRBV24-1 and TRBJ2-1, with D maybe TRBD1 (6 bases). Germline V gene data show CDR1 as KGHDR and CDR2 as SFDVKD. The V gene lost 3 bases and the J gene lost 7 bases, with 12 bases spanning the gap. CDR3 length equals 14 residues. For the CDR3, the DNA is TGTGCCACCAGTGATCCCAGAACAGGGAATGAGCAGTTCTTC. Residues: CATSDPRTGNEQFF.

This clonotype was picked up many times. This chain uses TRBV7-9 with TRBJ1-2; D perhaps matches TRBD1 (6 bases). The CDR3 is 13 amino acids. V gave up 6 bases and J gave up 6 bases, with 14 bases separating them. Germline assignment: CDR1 SEHNR and CDR2 FQNEAQ (reference sequence). CDR3 sequence: CASSPPGADGYTF. CDR3 DNA sequence: TGTGCCAGCAGTCCTCCGGGGGCGGATGGCTACACCTTC. The full variable domain, its missing parts supplied by reference TRBV7-9 and TRBJ1-2, is DTGVSQNPRHKITKRGQNVTFRCDPISEHNRLYWYRQTLGQGPEFLTYFQNEAQLEKSRLLSDRFSAERPKGSFSTLEIQRTEQGDSAMYLCASSPPGADGYTFGSGTRLTVV.

In this sample, this clonotype turned up many times. Here the CDR3 DNA reads TGCGCCAGCAGCTCACTACAGGGTAGCGAGCAGTACTTC. It is translated as CASSSLQGSEQYF. This sequence joins TRBV4-1 and TRBJ2-7, with D possibly TRBD1 on 6 matching bases. Trimming removed 5 bases from V and 6 bases from J, with 14 bases in between. CDR3 length: 13 amino acids. CDR1 and CDR2 from the germline V gene are MGHRA and YSYEKL.

This clonotype was observed many times. This chain connects TRBV30 to TRBJ2-3; unclear D gene. Germline V gene data show CDR1 as GTSNPN and CDR2 as SVGIG (reference sequence). Trimming cost V 1 base and J 2 bases, with 4 bases left between them. The CDR3 runs to 12 residues. The CDR3 nucleotides read TGTGCCTGGAGTGACACCACAGATACGCAGTATTTT. Translation gives CAWSDTTDTQYF.

This clonotype was seen ten or more times. The V call is TRBV20-1, the J call TRBJ2-3; TRBD2 matches 9 bases. J lost 4 bases, V lost 3 bases, and 8 bases had no gene match. The CDR3 has 15 amino acids. The germline V gene has CDR1 DFQATT and CDR2 SNEGSKA (reference sequence). The CDR3 DNA reads as TGCAGTGCTAGTCCCCTTAGCGGGAGCCCAGATACGCAGTATTTT. Its protein product is CSASPLSGSPDTQYF.

This clonotype has a count of ten or more. The chain combines TRBV12-3 or TRBV12-4 with TRBJ2-3; D uncertain. V was clipped by 6 bases and J by 0 bases, with 13 bases between them. The CDR3 contains 15 residues. DNA for the CDR3: TGTGCCAGCAGCAACCGGGTTCCAAGCACAGATACGCAGTATTTT. Its protein is CASSNRVPSTDTQYF.

This clonotype occurred a few times. The V gene is TRBV18, the J gene TRBJ2-7; perhaps TRBD1 as D (6 bases). Trimming stripped 0 bases from V and 1 base from J, with 10 bases between. This CDR3 is 15 amino acids long. CDR1 and CDR2 from the germline V gene are KGHSH and LQKENI. The CDR3 reads CASSPPGARSYEQYF. CDR3 nucleotides: TGTGCCAGCTCACCACCGGGGGCGCGATCCTACGAGCAGTACTTC. The variable domain in full, completed from reference TRBV18 and TRBJ2-7, reads NAGVMQNPRHLVRRRGQEARLRCSPMKGHSHVYWYRQLPEEGLKFMVYLQKENIIDESGMPKERFSAEFPKEGPSILRIQQVVRGDSAAYFCASSPPGARSYEQYFGPGTRLTVT.

In this sample, this clonotype turned up many times. This sequence joins TRBV27 and TRBJ1-4; a possible D gene is TRBD1 (6 bases). The V gene's germline CDR1 is MNHEY and CDR2 SMNVEV (reference sequence). The V end was cut by 5 bases, the J end by 8 bases, with 21 bases between. This CDR3 comprises 16 residues. The CDR3 coding sequence is TGTGCCAGCAGTAAGAGGGGGGCACGGGGAAACGAAAAACTGTTTTTT. It is translated as CASSKRGARGNEKLFF.

This clonotype came up many times. This rearrangement joins TRBV27 to TRBJ2-3, with D hard to call. Germline CDR1 and CDR2: MNHEY and SMNVEV (reference sequence). CDR3 length equals 13 residues. The V gene lost 2 bases and the J gene lost 5 bases, with 8 bases spanning the gap. CDR3 protein: CASSLTWGDTQYF. DNA for the CDR3: TGTGCCAGCAGTTTAACGTGGGGAGATACGCAGTATTTT.

V gene TRBV5-1 combines with J gene TRBJ2-1; 11 positions match TRBD2. From germline, CDR1 is SGHRS and CDR2 YFSETQ. J was trimmed by 5 bases and V by 4 bases; bases with no gene match: 8. The CDR3 is 16 amino acids. The CDR3 loop is CASSPPLAGGHNEQFF. The DNA for the CDR3 is TGCGCCAGCAGCCCCCCCTTAGCGGGGGGGCACAATGAGCAGTTCTTC.

The V gene is TRBV6-2 or TRBV6-3, the J gene TRBJ2-2, with 8 bases identical to TRBD1. Germline V gene data show CDR1 as MNHEY and CDR2 as SVGEGT. The CDR3 covers 15 residues. After removal of 6 bases from V and 4 bases from J, the junction contained 7 bases not matched to a gene. CDR3 in DNA: TGTGCCAGCAGCAGTGGACAGGGCTCCACCGGGGAGCTGTTTTTT. Translated, it gives CASSSGQGSTGELFF.

Regarding this clonotype: This sequence may be a read error, since a much larger clone differs from it by one base. This rearrangement joins TRBV6-2 or TRBV6-3 to TRBJ2-5, with 8 bases matching TRBD2. CDR1 is MNHEY, CDR2 SVGEGT, per germline. The V segment lost 0 bases and the J segment 2 bases; nucleotides outside the gene matches: 2. The CDR3 runs to 15 residues. The CDR3 loop is CASSYSLAEQETQYF. The CDR3 coding sequence is TGTGCCAGCAGTTACTCACTAGCGGAACAAGAGACCCAGTACTTC.

This clonotype was seen a few times. V and J are TRBV9 and TRBJ2-1; 7 nucleotides match TRBD2. This CDR3 contains 15 residues. V gave up 0 bases and J gave up 12 bases; unmatched junction bases: 12. CDR1 and CDR2 from the germline V gene are SGDLS and YYNGEE. The CDR3 DNA follows: TGTGCCAGCAGCGTAGCCCTGGGTTTTGGCGGGGGGCAGTTCTTC. Encoded protein: CASSVALGFGGGQFF.

Many counts were recorded for this clonotype. The chain is built from TRBV11-2 and TRBJ2-5; D may be TRBD1 or TRBD2 (6 bases each). The CDR3 has 14 residues. Germline V gene lookup returns CDR1 SGHAT and CDR2 FQNNGV. V dropped 5 bases and J dropped 4 bases, with 14 bases sitting between them. The CDR3 sequence: CASSGPEGGETQYF. In nucleotides, the CDR3 is TGTGCCAGCAGCGGCCCGGAGGGGGGAGAGACCCAGTACTTC.